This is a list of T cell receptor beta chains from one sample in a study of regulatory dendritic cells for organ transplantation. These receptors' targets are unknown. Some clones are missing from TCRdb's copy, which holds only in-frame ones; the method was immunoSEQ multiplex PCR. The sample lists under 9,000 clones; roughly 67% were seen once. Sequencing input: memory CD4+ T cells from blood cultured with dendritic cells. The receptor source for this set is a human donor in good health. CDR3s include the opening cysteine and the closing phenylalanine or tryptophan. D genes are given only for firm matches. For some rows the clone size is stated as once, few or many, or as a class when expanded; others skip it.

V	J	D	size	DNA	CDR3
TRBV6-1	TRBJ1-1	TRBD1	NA	TGTGCCAGCATTGGGACAGCGAACACTGAAGCTTTCTTT	CASIGTANTEAFF
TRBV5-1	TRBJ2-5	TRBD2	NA	TGCGCCAGCAGCTTAGGGACTAGCGGGCTTAGCCAAGAGACCCAGTACTTC	CASSLGTSGLSQETQYF
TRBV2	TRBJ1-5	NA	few	TGTGCCAGCAGTGAGAGGAGCCCCAATCAGCCCCAGCATTTT	CASSERSPNQPQHF
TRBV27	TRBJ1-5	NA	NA	TGTGCCAGCCCGGGGGGAGACAGGTTGGCAAATCAGCCCCAGCATTTT	CASPGGDRLANQPQHF
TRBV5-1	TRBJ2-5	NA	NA	TGCGCCAGCAGCTTGGTTCCAGAAGAGACCCAGTACTTC	CASSLVPEETQYF
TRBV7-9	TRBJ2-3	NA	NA	TGTGCCAGCAGCTTTGGGACAACCAGAGATACGCAGTATTTT	CASSFGTTRDTQYF
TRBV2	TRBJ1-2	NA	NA	TGTGCCAGCAGGGAACTGACAGCCTTCTATGGCTACACCTTC	CASRELTAFYGYTF
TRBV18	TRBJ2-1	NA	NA	TGTGCCAGCTCACCCACCCTGCGGGTATCCTACAATGAGCAGTTCTTC	CASSPTLRVSYNEQFF
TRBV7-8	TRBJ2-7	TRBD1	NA	TGTGCCAGCAGCTCCTGGACAGGGAGCGGCGAGCAGTACTTC	CASSSWTGSGEQYF
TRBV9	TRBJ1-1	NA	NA	TGTGCCAGCAGCGGCGGCGGGTGGACTGAAGCTTTCTTT	CASSGGGWTEAFF
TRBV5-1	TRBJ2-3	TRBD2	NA	TGCGCCAGCAGCTTAGGACTAGCGGGGGGGACATACACAGATACGCAGTATTTT	CASSLGLAGGTYTDTQYF
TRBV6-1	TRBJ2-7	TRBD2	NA	TGTGCCGGAGGTCGGGGGGGACCCTACGAGCAGTACTTC	CAGGRGGPYEQYF
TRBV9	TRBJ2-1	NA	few	TGTGCCAGCAGCGCGAAAGAGACACGCTACAATGAGCAGTTCTTC	CASSAKETRYNEQFF
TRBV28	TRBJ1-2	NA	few	TGTGCCGTTAGGGTCTCCAGGGGTGGCAACTATGGCTACACCTTC	CAVRVSRGGNYGYTF
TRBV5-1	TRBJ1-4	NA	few	TGCGCCAGCAGTTCGGGTGGTTGGCAGCCTAGTGAAAAACTGTTTTTT	CASSSGGWQPSEKLFF
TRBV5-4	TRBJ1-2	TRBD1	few	TGTGCCAGCAGCGTGACAGGGTCTAGATATGGCTACACCTTC	CASSVTGSRYGYTF